This T cell receptor beta chain was sequenced for a study of blood T cell repertoires in COVID-19. Study information: Sites across the United States, Italy and Spain contributed samples from acute and convalescent COVID-19. The cDNA or gDNA used as material had been derived from T cells, B-cell-depleted T cells, or PBMCs.

As handled by the study authors: Researchers report that nucleated cell counts were estimated from reference gene primer amplification. The method was immunoSEQ multiplex PCR; TCRdb's version includes in-frame clones alone and lacks a portion of them. The V and J calls and clone size are taken from that table; D and trimming were inferred from the DNA. Found here are 200,000 to 250,000 clones, roughly 85% of them singletons; the top ten hold 2% to 3%. V lost 4 bases and J lost 5; bases outside the gene matches: 5. The germline gives CDR1 LGHNA, CDR2 YNFKEQ. There are 14 residues in the CDR3. Seattle's enrolled individuals joined amid active infection and were then monitored longitudinally.

The receptor was isolated from a woman between 65 and 79 years old with COVID-19, enrolled during active disease. Sequencing was carried out using peripheral blood. The chain links TRBV4-2 to TRBJ2-7; 10 bases agree with TRBD2. CDR3 DNA: TGTGCCAGCAGCCCGGGACTAGCGCTCGACGAGCAGTACTTC. It encodes CASSPGLALDEQYF.